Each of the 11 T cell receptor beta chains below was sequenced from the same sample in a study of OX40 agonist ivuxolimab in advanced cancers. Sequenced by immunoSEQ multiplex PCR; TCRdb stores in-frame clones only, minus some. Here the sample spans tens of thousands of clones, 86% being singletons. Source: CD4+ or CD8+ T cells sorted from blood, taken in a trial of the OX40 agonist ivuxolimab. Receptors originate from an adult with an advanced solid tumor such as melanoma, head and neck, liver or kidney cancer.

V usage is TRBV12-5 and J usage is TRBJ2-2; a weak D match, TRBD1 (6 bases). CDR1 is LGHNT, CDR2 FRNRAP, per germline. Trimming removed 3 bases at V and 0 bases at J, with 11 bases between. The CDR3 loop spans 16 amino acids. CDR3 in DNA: TGTGCTAGTGGTTTCTTTTGGACAGCGAACACCGGGGAGCTGTTTTTT. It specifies CASGFFWTANTGELFF.

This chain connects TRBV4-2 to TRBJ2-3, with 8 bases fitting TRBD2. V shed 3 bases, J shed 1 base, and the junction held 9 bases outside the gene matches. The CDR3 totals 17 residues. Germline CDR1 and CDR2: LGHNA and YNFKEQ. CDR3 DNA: TGTGCCAGCAGCCAGCCGCGGGGGGACTCGGGCACAGATACGCAGTATTTT. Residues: CASSQPRGDSGTDTQYF.

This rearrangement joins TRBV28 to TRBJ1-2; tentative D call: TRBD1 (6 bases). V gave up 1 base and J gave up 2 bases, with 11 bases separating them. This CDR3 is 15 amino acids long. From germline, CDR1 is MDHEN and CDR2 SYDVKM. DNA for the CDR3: TGTGCCAGCAGTTTATTTCTGGGGGCCAACTATGGCTACACCTTC. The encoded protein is CASSLFLGANYGYTF.

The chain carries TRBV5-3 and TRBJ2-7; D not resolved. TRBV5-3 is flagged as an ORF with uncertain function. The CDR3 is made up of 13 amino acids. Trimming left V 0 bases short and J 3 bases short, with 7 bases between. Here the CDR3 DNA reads TGTGCCAGAAGCTTGGTGGCGAGCTACGAGCAGTACTTC. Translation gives CARSLVASYEQYF.

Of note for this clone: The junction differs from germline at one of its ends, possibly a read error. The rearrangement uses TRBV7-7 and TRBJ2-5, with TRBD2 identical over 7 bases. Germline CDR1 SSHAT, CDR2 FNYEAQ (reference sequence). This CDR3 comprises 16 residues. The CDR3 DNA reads TGTGCTAGCAGCTTGAGGTCTAGCGGAGGAGAAGAGACCCAGTACTTC. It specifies CASSLRSSGGEETQYF.

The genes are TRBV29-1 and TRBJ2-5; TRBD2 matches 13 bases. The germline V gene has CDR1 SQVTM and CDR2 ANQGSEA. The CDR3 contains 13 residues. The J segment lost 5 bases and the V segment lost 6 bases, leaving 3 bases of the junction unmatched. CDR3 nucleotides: TGCAGCGTCGGGACTAGCGGGACGGAGACCCAGTACTTC. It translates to CSVGTSGTETQYF.

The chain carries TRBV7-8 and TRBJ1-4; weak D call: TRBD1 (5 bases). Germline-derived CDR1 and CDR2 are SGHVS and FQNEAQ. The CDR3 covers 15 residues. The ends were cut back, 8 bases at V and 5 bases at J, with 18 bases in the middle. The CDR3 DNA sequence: TGTGCCAGCCGTACCACCGGGGGGGGGAATGAAAAACTGTTTTTT. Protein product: CASRTTGGGNEKLFF.

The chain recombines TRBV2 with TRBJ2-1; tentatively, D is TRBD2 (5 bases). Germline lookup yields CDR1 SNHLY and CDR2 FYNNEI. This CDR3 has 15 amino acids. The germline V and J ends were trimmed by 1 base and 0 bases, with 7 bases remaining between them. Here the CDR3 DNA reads TGTGCCAGCAGTGAAGTTGCGGGCTCCTACAATGAGCAGTTCTTC. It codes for CASSEVAGSYNEQFF.

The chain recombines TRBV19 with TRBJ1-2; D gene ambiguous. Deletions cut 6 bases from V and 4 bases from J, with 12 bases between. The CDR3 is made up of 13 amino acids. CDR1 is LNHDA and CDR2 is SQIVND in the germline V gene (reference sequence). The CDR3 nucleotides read TGTGCCAGTAGCCCTCGGGAGCGCTATGGCTACACCTTC. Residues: CASSPRERYGYTF.

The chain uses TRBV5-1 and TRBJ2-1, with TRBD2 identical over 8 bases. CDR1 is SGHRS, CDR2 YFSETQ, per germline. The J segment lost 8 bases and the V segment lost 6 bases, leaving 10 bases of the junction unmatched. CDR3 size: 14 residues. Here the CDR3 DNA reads TGCGCCAGCAAGCGGGAGTTTGTAGTCCATGAGCAGTTCTTC. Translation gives CASKREFVVHEQFF.

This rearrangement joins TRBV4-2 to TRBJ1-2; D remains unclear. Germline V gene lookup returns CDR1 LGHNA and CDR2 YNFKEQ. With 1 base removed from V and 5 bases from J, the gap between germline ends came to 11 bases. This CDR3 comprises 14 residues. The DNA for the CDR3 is TGTGCCAGCAGCCAAGGGGAGGGAGGGTATGGCTACACCTTC. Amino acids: CASSQGEGGYGYTF.